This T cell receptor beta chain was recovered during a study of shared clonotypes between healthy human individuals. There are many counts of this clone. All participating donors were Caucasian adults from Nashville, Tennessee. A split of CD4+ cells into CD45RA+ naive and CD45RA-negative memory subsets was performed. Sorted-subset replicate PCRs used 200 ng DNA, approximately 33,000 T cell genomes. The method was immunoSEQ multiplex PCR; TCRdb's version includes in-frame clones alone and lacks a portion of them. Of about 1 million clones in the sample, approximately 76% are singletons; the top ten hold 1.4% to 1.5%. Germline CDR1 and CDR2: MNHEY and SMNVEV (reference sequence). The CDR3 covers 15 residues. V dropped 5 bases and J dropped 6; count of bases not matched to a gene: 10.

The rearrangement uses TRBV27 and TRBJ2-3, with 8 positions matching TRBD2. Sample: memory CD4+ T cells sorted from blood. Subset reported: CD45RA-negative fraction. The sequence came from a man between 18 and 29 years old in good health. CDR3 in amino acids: CASSRRGATGDTQYF. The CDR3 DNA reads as TGTGCCAGCAGTCGGCGGGGGGCCACCGGGGATACGCAGTATTTT.